The rows below give T cell receptor beta chains drawn from one sample of a study of T cells after yellow fever vaccination. TCRdb recomputed calls from the 5' RACE reads with MiXCR, one row per CDR3 protein. The table lists some 400,000 distinct CDR3 sequences, around 20% of them singletons. The source material was PBMCs, sampled before the yellow fever booster vaccination. Every receptor here comes from a man aged 18 to 29 who received the YFV17D yellow fever vaccine. Each CDR3 is given with its conserved first and last residue. A D gene is named only where the DNA matches it firmly. Not all rows give a size; the values are once, few, many and, for expanded clones, a class.

abundance	v_gene	j_gene	d_gene	CDR3aa	CDR3nt
.	TRBV9	TRBJ2-1	TRBD2	CASSVAGTTYNEQFF	TGTGCCAGCAGCGTAGCCGGGACTACCTACAATGAGCAGTTCTTC
few	TRBV18	TRBJ1-1	.	CASSAGAEAFF	TGTGCCAGCTCCGCAGGGGCTGAAGCTTTCTTT
.	TRBV5-1	TRBJ2-1	.	CASSPQVTGYRNEQFF	TGCGCCAGCAGCCCCCAGGTCACAGGGTATAGGAATGAGCAGTTCTTC
.	TRBV12-3/TRBV12-4	TRBJ1-4	.	CASSLGPEKLFF	TGTGCCAGCAGTTTAGGGCCTGAAAAACTGTTTTTT
few	TRBV4-1	TRBJ1-1	.	CASSQEDVGTEAFF	TGCGCCAGCAGCCAAGAGGACGTGGGCACTGAAGCTTTCTTT
.	TRBV6-1	TRBJ1-5	.	CASGPGTSNQPQHF	TGTGCCAGTGGGCCAGGGACAAGCAATCAGCCCCAGCATTTT
many	TRBV7-2	TRBJ2-6	.	CASSLGGDWETANVLTF	TGTGCCAGCAGCTTAGGTGGGGACTGGGAAACGGCCAACGTCCTGACTTTC
.	TRBV5-6	TRBJ2-1	.	CASSAGTFTYNEQFF	TGTGCCAGCAGTGCTGGGACATTCACCTACAATGAGCAGTTCTTC
many	TRBV27	TRBJ2-5	TRBD2	CASSSGLAGGLETQYF	TGTGCCAGCAGTTCCGGACTAGCGGGGGGCTTGGAGACCCAGTACTTC
.	TRBV5-5	TRBJ2-5	.	CASSLWGGLGETQYF	TGTGCCAGCAGCTTGTGGGGGGGCCTCGGGGAGACCCAGTACTTC
few	TRBV7-9	TRBJ1-5	.	CASSLGGGPNQPQHF	TGTGCCAGCAGCTTAGGGGGGGGCCCCAATCAGCCCCAGCATTTT
once	TRBV4-3	TRBJ1-2	.	CASSQELGWDYGYTF	TGCGCCAGCAGCCAAGAGCTAGGGTGGGACTATGGCTACACCTTC
.	TRBV25-1	TRBJ2-3	.	CASSDRGGRTDTQYF	TGTGCCAGCAGTGATCGCGGGGGCCGCACAGATACGCAGTATTTT
.	TRBV5-4	TRBJ2-3	.	CASSLDVEPSTDTQYF	TGTGCCAGCAGCTTGGACGTAGAACCTAGCACAGATACGCAGTATTTT
.	TRBV10-3	TRBJ2-1	.	CAISDQGRAGSSYNEQFF	TGTGCCATCAGTGACCAAGGGCGGGCAGGCAGCTCCTACAATGAGCAGTTCTTC
few	TRBV5-1	TRBJ2-7	.	CASSLGDRSSYEQYF	TGCGCCAGCAGCTTGGGAGACAGATCGAGCTACGAGCAGTACTTC
.	TRBV5-1	TRBJ1-1	TRBD1	CASSQGGVTEAFF	TGCGCCAGCAGCCAGGGGGGGGTCACTGAAGCTTTCTTT
few	TRBV4-3	TRBJ2-3	.	CASSQDGPRVASTDTQYF	TGCGCCAGCAGCCAAGATGGGCCCAGAGTCGCCAGCACAGATACGCAGTATTTT
.	TRBV7-9	TRBJ2-3	TRBD2	CASVGTIWGTDTQYF	TGTGCCAGCGTCGGGACTATTTGGGGCACAGATACGCAGTATTTT
few	TRBV12-3/TRBV12-4	TRBJ1-1	.	CASSFVSSTEAFF	TGTGCCAGCAGTTTCGTTTCCAGCACTGAAGCTTTCTTT
few	TRBV5-1	TRBJ1-5	.	CASSLAGTANQPQHF	TGCGCCAGCAGCTTGGCCGGGACCGCCAATCAGCCCCAGCATTTT
few	TRBV13	TRBJ1-1	TRBD1	CASSPRTGLNTEAFF	TGTGCCAGCAGCCCCCGGACAGGGCTGAACACTGAAGCTTTCTTT
.	TRBV25-1	TRBJ1-6	.	CASSEGQGIGSPLHF	TGTGCCAGCAGTGAGGGCCAGGGGATAGGATCACCCCTCCACTTT
few	TRBV28	TRBJ1-1	.	CASGWWESMNTEAFF	TGTGCCAGCGGGTGGTGGGAATCCATGAACACTGAAGCTTTCTTT
few	TRBV7-9	TRBJ1-2	.	CASSLGTRELTF	TGTGCCAGCAGCCTTGGAACACGGGAGTTGACCTTC
few	TRBV5-4	TRBJ2-3	TRBD2	CASSSSGADTQYF	TGTGCCAGCAGCTCTAGCGGCGCAGATACGCAGTATTTT
.	TRBV6-5	TRBJ1-3	.	CASSYSVSGAGNTIYF	TGTGCCAGCAGTTACTCCGTCTCTGGGGCTGGAAACACCATATATTTT
.	TRBV28	TRBJ2-2	.	CASSSGELFFF	.
.	TRBV7-2	TRBJ2-3	.	CASSLAGFSTDTQYF	TGTGCCAGCAGCTTAGCAGGCTTTAGCACAGATACGCAGTATTTT
.	TRBV6-5	TRBJ2-6	.	CASRRVGGANVLTF	TGTGCCAGCAGAAGGGTAGGTGGGGCCAACGTCCTGACTTTC
few	TRBV7-2	TRBJ2-3	TRBD2	CASSLVAAGAGADTQYF	TGTGCCAGCAGCTTAGTTGCAGCGGGGGCAGGTGCAGATACGCAGTATTTT
.	TRBV6-5	TRBJ2-3	TRBD1	CASSPQGAGTDTQYF	TGTGCCAGCAGTCCTCAGGGGGCGGGCACAGATACGCAGTATTTT
few	TRBV29-1	TRBJ2-1	TRBD2	CSVDGLAGAPYNEQFF	TGCAGCGTTGACGGACTAGCGGGGGCACCCTACAATGAGCAGTTCTTC
.	TRBV7-9	TRBJ1-1	.	CASSSPMNTEAFF	TGTGCCAGCAGCTCGCCCATGAACACTGAAGCTTTCTTT
.	TRBV5-1	TRBJ2-1	TRBD1	CASSRDRGGNEQFF	TGCGCCAGCAGCAGGGACAGGGGTGGCAATGAGCAGTTCTTC
.	TRBV5-1	TRBJ2-3	TRBD2	CASSGGLATGTDTQYF	TGCGCCAGCAGCGGCGGACTAGCGACCGGCACAGATACGCAGTATTTT
few	TRBV29-1	TRBJ2-7	TRBD1	CSVEDPRTGSYEQYF	TGCAGCGTTGAAGACCCCAGGACAGGGTCCTACGAGCAGTACTTC
.	TRBV9	TRBJ1-2	TRBD1	CASSVADVKGAYDYTF	TGTGCCAGCAGCGTAGCTGATGTGAAGGGGGCCTACGACTACACCTTC
.	TRBV27	TRBJ2-1	TRBD2	CASKYSWGGDNEQFF	TGTGCCAGCAAGTACTCTTGGGGGGGTGACAATGAGCAGTTCTTC
few	TRBV4-2	TRBJ2-2	.	CASSQARPLGTGELFF	TGTGCCAGCAGCCAAGCGCGGCCATTAGGCACCGGGGAGCTGTTTTTT
few	TRBV6-5	TRBJ2-7	.	CASSSDSPYEQYF	TGTGCCAGCAGTTCGGACAGCCCCTACGAGCAGTACTTC
.	TRBV27	TRBJ1-1	.	CASSLWVDTEAFF	TGTGCCAGCAGTTTATGGGTGGACACTGAAGCTTTCTTT
few	TRBV5-1	TRBJ2-1	TRBD1	CASSLATGAVSYNEQFF	TGCGCCAGCAGCCTCGCGACAGGGGCGGTATCCTACAATGAGCAGTTCTTC
few	TRBV5-1	TRBJ2-2	TRBD1	CASRGTGGTTGELFF	TGCGCCAGCAGAGGGACAGGGGGGACCACCGGGGAGCTGTTTTTT
few	TRBV20-1	TRBJ2-1	TRBD2	CSATTSASGDNNEQFF	TGCAGTGCAACCACCTCGGCTAGCGGAGACAACAATGAGCAGTTCTTC
few	TRBV7-3	TRBJ2-2	TRBD1	CASSSGTGIAGELFF	TGTGCCAGCAGCTCCGGGACAGGGATTGCCGGGGAGCTGTTTTTT
few	TRBV6-5	TRBJ1-3	TRBD1	CASISTGAGNTIYF	TGTGCCAGCATCTCGACAGGGGCTGGAAACACCATATATTTT
few	TRBV11-1	TRBJ2-3	TRBD2	CASSFPTSGATEDTQYF	TGTGCCAGCAGCTTCCCGACTAGCGGGGCAACCGAGGATACGCAGTATTTT
few	TRBV15	TRBJ2-5	.	CATSGPPAETQYF	TGTGCCACCAGCGGGCCCCCGGCGGAGACCCAGTACTTC
.	TRBV12-3/TRBV12-4	TRBJ2-5	.	CASSLIVQETQYF	TGTGCCAGCAGTTTAATAGTTCAAGAGACCCAGTACTTC
.	TRBV9	TRBJ1-4	.	CASSGQGEKLFF	TGTGCCAGCAGCGGACAAGGTGAAAAACTGTTTTTT
few	TRBV5-1	TRBJ2-7	.	CASSLEMGSSYEQYF	TGCGCCAGCAGCTTGGAGATGGGCAGCTCCTACGAGCAGTACTTC
.	TRBV12-3/TRBV12-4	TRBJ2-2	TRBD2	CATRASGGLAGELFF	TGTGCCACCCGGGCTAGCGGGGGACTCGCCGGGGAGCTGTTTTTT
few	TRBV7-9	TRBJ2-5	.	CASNGLKRETQYF	TGTGCCAGCAATGGGTTAAAGAGGGAGACCCAGTACTTC